Below, one T cell receptor (beta chain) is given with its context. Looked up from germline, CDR1 is SQVTM and CDR2 is ANQGSEA. The V gene lost 3 bases and the J gene lost 0 bases, with 13 bases spanning the gap. This CDR3 has 15 residues. The sample belongs to a study of cytomegalovirus exposure and HLA in healthy donors. Use of 60 Vbeta and 13 Jbeta primers characterized the PCR. Repertoires were generated with immunoSEQ multiplex PCR, while TCRdb's copy carries only in-frame clones and drops some. Counted here are around 65,000 clones, approximately 82% occurring once; the ten biggest clones make up about 2.9%.

The TCR sequence derives from a girl under 18 in good health and CMV-seropositive. Sequencing was carried out using PBMCs. The rearrangement links TRBV29-1 to TRBJ2-3; D is ambiguous. The CDR3 nucleotides read TGCAGCGTTGATTTATCCGAAACTAGCACAGATACGCAGTATTTT. Its protein is CSVDLSETSTDTQYF.